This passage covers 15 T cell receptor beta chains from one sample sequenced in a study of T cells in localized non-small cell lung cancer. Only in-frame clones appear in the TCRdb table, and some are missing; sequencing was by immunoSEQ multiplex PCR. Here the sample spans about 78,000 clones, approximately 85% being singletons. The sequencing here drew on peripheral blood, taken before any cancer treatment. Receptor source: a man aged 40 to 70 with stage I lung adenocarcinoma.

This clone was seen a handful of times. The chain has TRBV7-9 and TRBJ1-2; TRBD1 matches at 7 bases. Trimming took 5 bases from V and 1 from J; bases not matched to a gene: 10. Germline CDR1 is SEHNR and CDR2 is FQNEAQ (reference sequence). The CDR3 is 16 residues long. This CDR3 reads CASSALGDRVNYGYTF. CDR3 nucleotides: TGTGCCAGCAGCGCACTTGGTGACAGGGTTAACTATGGCTACACCTTC.

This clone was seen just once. The CDR3 DNA reads TGCAGCGTTTCCCCTGGACCGAGTAAGGCTGGGGCCAACGTCCTGACTTTC. Residues: CSVSPGPSKAGANVLTF. V usage is TRBV29-1 and J usage is TRBJ2-6, with D hard to call. The CDR3 runs to 17 residues. CDR1 is SQVTM, CDR2 ANQGSEA, per germline. V lost 5 bases and J lost 2, with 19 bases in between.

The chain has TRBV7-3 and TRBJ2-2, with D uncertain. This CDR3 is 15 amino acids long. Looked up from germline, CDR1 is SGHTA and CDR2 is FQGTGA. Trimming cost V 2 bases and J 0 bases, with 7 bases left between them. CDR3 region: CASSLSHANTGELFF. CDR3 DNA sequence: TGTGCCAGCAGCTTATCACACGCGAACACCGGGGAGCTGTTTTTT.

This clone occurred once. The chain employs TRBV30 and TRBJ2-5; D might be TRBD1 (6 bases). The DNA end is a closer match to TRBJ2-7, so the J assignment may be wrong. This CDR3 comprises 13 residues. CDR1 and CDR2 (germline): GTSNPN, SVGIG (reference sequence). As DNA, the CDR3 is TGTGCCTGGAGTGTAGGGGGAATCAGCGAGCAGTACTTC. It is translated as CAWSVGGISEQYF.

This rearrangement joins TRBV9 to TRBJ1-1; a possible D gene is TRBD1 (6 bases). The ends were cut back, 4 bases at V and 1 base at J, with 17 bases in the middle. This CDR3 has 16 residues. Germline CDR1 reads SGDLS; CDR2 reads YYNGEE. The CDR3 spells CASSPLKWGPNTEAFF. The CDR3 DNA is TGTGCCAGCAGCCCCCTAAAATGGGGGCCGAACACTGAAGCTTTCTTT.

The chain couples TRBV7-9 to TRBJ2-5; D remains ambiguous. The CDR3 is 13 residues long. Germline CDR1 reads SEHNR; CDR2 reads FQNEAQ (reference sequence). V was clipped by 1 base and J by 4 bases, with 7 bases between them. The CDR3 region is CASSLVRTETQYF. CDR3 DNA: TGTGCCAGCAGCTTAGTTCGGACAGAGACCCAGTACTTC.

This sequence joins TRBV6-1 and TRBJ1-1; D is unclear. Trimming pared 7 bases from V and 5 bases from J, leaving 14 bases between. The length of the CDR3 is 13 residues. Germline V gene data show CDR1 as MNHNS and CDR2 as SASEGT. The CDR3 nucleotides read TGTGCCAGCACCAGCTCTCTGGCTACTGAAGCTTTCTTT. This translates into CASTSSLATEAFF.

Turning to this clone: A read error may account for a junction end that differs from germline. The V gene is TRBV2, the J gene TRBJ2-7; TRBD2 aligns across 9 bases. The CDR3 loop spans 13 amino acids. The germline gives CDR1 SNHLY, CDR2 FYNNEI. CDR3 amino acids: CSGRTSATGEQYF. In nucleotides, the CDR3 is TGCAGCGGCCGGACTAGCGCGACGGGGGAGCAGTACTTC.

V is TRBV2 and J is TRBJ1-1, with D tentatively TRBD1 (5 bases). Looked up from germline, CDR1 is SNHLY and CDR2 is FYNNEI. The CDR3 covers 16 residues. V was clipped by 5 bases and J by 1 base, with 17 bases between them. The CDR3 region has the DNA TGTGCCAGCAGTTGGGGCCAACCCGAGGAGAACACTGAAGCTTTCTTT. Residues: CASSWGQPEENTEAFF.

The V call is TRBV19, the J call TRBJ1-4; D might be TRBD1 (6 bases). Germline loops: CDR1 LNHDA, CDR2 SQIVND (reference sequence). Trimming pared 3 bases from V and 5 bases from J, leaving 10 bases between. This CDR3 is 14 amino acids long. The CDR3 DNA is TGTGCCAGTAGTATGCTGGGGGCGAATGAAAAACTGTTTTTT. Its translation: CASSMLGANEKLFF.

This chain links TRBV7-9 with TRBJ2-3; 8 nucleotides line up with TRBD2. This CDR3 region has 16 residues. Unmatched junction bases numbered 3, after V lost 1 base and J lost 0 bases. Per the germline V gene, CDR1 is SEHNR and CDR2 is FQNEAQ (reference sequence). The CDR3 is CASSLGVAGSTDTQYF. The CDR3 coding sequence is TGTGCCAGCAGCTTAGGGGTAGCGGGGAGCACAGATACGCAGTATTTT.

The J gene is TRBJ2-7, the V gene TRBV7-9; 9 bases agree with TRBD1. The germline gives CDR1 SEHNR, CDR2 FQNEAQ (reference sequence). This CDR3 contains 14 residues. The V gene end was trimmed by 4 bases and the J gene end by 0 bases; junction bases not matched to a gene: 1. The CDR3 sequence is CASSWDRDSYEQYF. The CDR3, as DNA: TGTGCCAGCAGCTGGGACAGGGACTCCTACGAGCAGTACTTC.

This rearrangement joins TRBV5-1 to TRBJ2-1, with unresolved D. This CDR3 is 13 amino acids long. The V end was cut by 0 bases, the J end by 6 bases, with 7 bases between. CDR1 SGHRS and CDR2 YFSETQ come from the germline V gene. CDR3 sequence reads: CASSLELINEQFF. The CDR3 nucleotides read TGCGCCAGCAGCTTGGAACTAATCAATGAGCAGTTCTTC.

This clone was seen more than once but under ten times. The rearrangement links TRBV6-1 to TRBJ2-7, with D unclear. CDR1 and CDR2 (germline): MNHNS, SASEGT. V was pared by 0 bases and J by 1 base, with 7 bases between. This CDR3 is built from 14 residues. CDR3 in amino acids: CASSEAQVSYEQYF. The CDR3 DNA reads TGTGCCAGCAGTGAAGCTCAGGTTTCCTACGAGCAGTACTTC.

This chain's CDR3 is CASAPGAGEGEQYF. CDR3 nucleotide sequence: TGCGCCAGCGCCCCAGGAGCGGGAGAGGGCGAGCAGTACTTC. The V and J genes are TRBV5-1 and TRBJ2-7; 8 nucleotides agree with TRBD2. Germline assignment: CDR1 SGHRS and CDR2 YFSETQ. J was trimmed by 6 bases and V by 7 bases; bases with no gene match: 12. This CDR3 is 14 amino acids long. Supplemented by reference TRBV5-1 and TRBJ2-7, the full variable domain reads KAGVTQTPRYLIKTRGQQVTLSCSPISGHRSVSWYQQTPGQGLQFLFEYFSETQRNKGNFPGRFSGRQFSNSRSEMNVSTLELGDSALYLCASAPGAGEGEQYFGPGTRLTVT.